A selection of T cell receptor beta chains follows, all from one sample in a study of Graves' ophthalmopathy and Graves' hyperthyroidism. TCRdb reprocessed the multiplex PCR reads with MiXCR, giving one entry per CDR3 protein. The table records a few hundred thousand distinct CDR3 sequences, 35% to 40% of them present only once. The sequencing sample was made of peripheral blood or thyroid tissue (not recorded which). Receptors were obtained from an adult man with Graves' hyperthyroidism. Each CDR3 is given with its conserved first and last residue. The D gene is left open where the match is weak. The size field is filled for only some rows; it gives once, few, many or a size class.

CDR3 protein: CASNEHRPNTEAFF; CDR3 DNA: TGTGCCAGCAACGAACACAGACCGAACACTGAAGCTTTCTTT; V gene: TRBV12-3/TRBV12-4; D gene: -; J gene: TRBJ1-1; clone size: few
CDR3 protein: CASSAQAQYF; CDR3 DNA: TGTGCCAGCAGTGCACAGGCCCAGTACTTC; V gene: TRBV2; D gene: -; J gene: TRBJ2-5; clone size: once
CDR3 protein: CATSRDKAGGQETQYF; CDR3 DNA: TGTGCCACCAGCAGGGACAAGGCGGGGGGCCAAGAGACCCAGTACTTC; V gene: TRBV15; D gene: TRBD2; J gene: TRBJ2-5; clone size: -
CDR3 protein: CASSQKSGVSPLHF; CDR3 DNA: TGTGCCAGCAGTCAAAAATCAGGGGTCTCACCCCTCCACTTT; V gene: TRBV6-5; D gene: -; J gene: TRBJ1-6; clone size: -
CDR3 protein: CASSLRQGFRYGYTF; CDR3 DNA: TGTGCCAGCAGTCTTCGACAGGGGTTTAGGTATGGCTACACCTTC; V gene: TRBV10-3; D gene: TRBD1; J gene: TRBJ1-2; clone size: -
CDR3 protein: CSASSTENQPQHF; CDR3 DNA: TGCAGTGCTAGTTCGACAGAGAATCAGCCCCAGCATTTT; V gene: TRBV20-1; D gene: -; J gene: TRBJ1-5; clone size: many
CDR3 protein: CASSLSGGPDTQYF; CDR3 DNA: TGTGCCAGCAGCTTAAGCGGGGGCCCAGATACGCAGTATTTT; V gene: TRBV11-2; D gene: TRBD2; J gene: TRBJ2-3; clone size: -
CDR3 protein: CSVEYLLAAGTETQYF; CDR3 DNA: TGCAGCGTTGAATACCTTCTAGCGGCCGGGACTGAGACCCAGTACTTC; V gene: TRBV29-1; D gene: TRBD2; J gene: TRBJ2-5; clone size: -
CDR3 protein: CASSSGGASPSQPQHF; CDR3 DNA: TGTGCCAGCAGCTCGGGCGGGGCAAGCCCTAGTCAGCCCCAGCATTTT; V gene: TRBV7-9; D gene: -; J gene: TRBJ1-5; clone size: many
CDR3 protein: CASSKGQPNEKLFF; CDR3 DNA: TGCGCCAGCAGCAAGGGACAGCCTAATGAAAAACTGTTTTTT; V gene: TRBV5-1; D gene: TRBD1; J gene: TRBJ1-4; clone size: -
CDR3 protein: CASSLKGGDTEAFF; CDR3 DNA: TGTGCCAGCAGCTTAAAAGGAGGGGACACTGAAGCTTTCTTT; V gene: TRBV7-2; D gene: -; J gene: TRBJ1-1; clone size: -
CDR3 protein: CASSPSTGKEQFF; CDR3 DNA: TGTGCCAGCAGCCCCTCAACAGGGAAGGAGCAGTTCTTC; V gene: TRBV7-3; D gene: -; J gene: TRBJ2-1; clone size: few
CDR3 protein: CASSSLDRGSGYTF; CDR3 DNA: TGTGCCAGCAGCAGTCTCGACAGGGGTAGCGGCTACACCTTC; V gene: TRBV7-9; D gene: TRBD1; J gene: TRBJ1-2; clone size: -
CDR3 protein: CASSYFGTGNTEAFF; CDR3 DNA: TGTGCCAGCAGTTACTTCGGGACAGGGAACACTGAAGCTTTCTTT; V gene: TRBV6-5; D gene: TRBD1; J gene: TRBJ1-1; clone size: many
CDR3 protein: CASSSQPSGNTIYF; CDR3 DNA: TGTGCCAGCAGTTCCCAGCCCTCTGGAAACACCATATATTTT; V gene: TRBV12-3/TRBV12-4; D gene: -; J gene: TRBJ1-3; clone size: many
CDR3 protein: CSARRLAGF; CDR3 DNA: TGCAGTGCTAGAAGACTAGCGGGATTT; V gene: TRBV20-1; D gene: -; J gene: TRBJ1-1; clone size: once
CDR3 protein: CASSAWTGANTGELFF; CDR3 DNA: TGTGCCAGCAGTGCCTGGACAGGGGCGAACACCGGGGAGCTGTTTTTT; V gene: TRBV25-1; D gene: TRBD1; J gene: TRBJ2-2; clone size: -
CDR3 protein: CASSPEGTGDSYEQYF; CDR3 DNA: TGTGCCAGCAGTCCAGAGGGGACAGGGGACTCCTACGAGCAGTACTTC; V gene: TRBV7-9; D gene: TRBD1; J gene: TRBJ2-7; clone size: -
CDR3 protein: CASSFDRGGGEKLFF; CDR3 DNA: TGTGCCAGCAGCTTTGACAGGGGAGGAGGTGAAAAACTGTTTTTT; V gene: TRBV7-3; D gene: TRBD1; J gene: TRBJ1-4; clone size: -
CDR3 protein: CAISPSLGENSPLHF; CDR3 DNA: TGTGCCATCAGCCCCTCCTTAGGGGAAAATTCACCCCTCCACTTT; V gene: TRBV10-3; D gene: -; J gene: TRBJ1-6; clone size: -
CDR3 protein: CASSLRAGNAGELSF; CDR3 DNA: TGTGCCAGCAGCCTGAGAGCAGGGAACGCCGGGGAGCTGTCTTTT; V gene: TRBV12-3/TRBV12-4; D gene: -; J gene: TRBJ2-2; clone size: -
CDR3 protein: CASKSSGGDNEQFF; CDR3 DNA: TGTGCCAGCAAAAGTAGCGGGGGGGACAATGAGCAGTTCTTC; V gene: TRBV7-9; D gene: TRBD2; J gene: TRBJ2-1; clone size: -
CDR3 protein: CASSRDGQVEYGYTF; CDR3 DNA: TGTGCCAGCAGCCGAGATGGACAGGTGGAGTATGGCTACACCTTC; V gene: TRBV16; D gene: TRBD1; J gene: TRBJ1-2; clone size: many
CDR3 protein: CASSDWTGLQHF; CDR3 DNA: TGTGCCAGCAGTGATTGGACAGGGCTCCAGCATTTT; V gene: TRBV2; D gene: TRBD1; J gene: TRBJ1-5; clone size: many
CDR3 protein: CASSSISGTGVTNEKLFF; CDR3 DNA: TGTGCCAGCAGCTCCATCTCCGGGACAGGGGTAACTAATGAAAAACTGTTTTTT; V gene: TRBV11-2; D gene: TRBD1; J gene: TRBJ1-4; clone size: -
CDR3 protein: CASSLGQGSNTGAFF; CDR3 DNA: TGTGCCAGCAGCTTAGGACAGGGGTCGAACACTGGAGCTTTCTTT; V gene: TRBV13; D gene: TRBD1; J gene: TRBJ1-1; clone size: -